This entry concerns a single T cell receptor beta chain. The V end lost 3 bases, the J end lost 3 bases, and 8 bases lay between the germline ends. In germline, CDR1 is MDHEN, CDR2 SYDVKM. CDR3 length equals 13 residues. This sample was taken from a study of T cell responses to AZD1222 COVID-19 vaccine. Assay used: immunoSEQ multiplex PCR; TCRdb lists only in-frame clones, some missing. The sample yields about 110,000 clones, over 90% seen once. The specimen was peripheral blood, collected 28 days after the second AZD1222 dose. V gene TRBV28 combines with J gene TRBJ2-5; D remains ambiguous. The TCR originated in an adult who received the AZD1222 COVID-19 vaccine. DNA for the CDR3: TGTGCCAGCAGTTTGGGGAACGAAGAGACCCAGTACTTC. Its protein product is CASSLGNEETQYF.